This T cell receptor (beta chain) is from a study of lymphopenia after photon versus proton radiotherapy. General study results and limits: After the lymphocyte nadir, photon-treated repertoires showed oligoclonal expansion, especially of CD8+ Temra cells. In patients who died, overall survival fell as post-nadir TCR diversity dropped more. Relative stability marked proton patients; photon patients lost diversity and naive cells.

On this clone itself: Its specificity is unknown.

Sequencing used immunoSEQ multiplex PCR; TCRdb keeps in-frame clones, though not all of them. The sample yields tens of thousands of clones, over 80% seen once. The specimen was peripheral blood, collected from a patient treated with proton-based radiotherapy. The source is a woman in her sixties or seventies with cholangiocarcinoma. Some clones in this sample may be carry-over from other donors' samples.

The CDR3 DNA reads TGTGCCAGCAGCGGGCCGGGACTAGCGGGTGGTGAGCAGTACTTC. As protein: CASSGPGLAGGEQYF. The chain recombines TRBV7-9 with TRBJ2-7, with TRBD2 matching 12 bases. The V gene's germline CDR1 is SEHNR and CDR2 FQNEAQ (reference sequence). V gave up 5 bases and J gave up 7 bases; unmatched junction bases: 9. CDR3 length: 15 residues.